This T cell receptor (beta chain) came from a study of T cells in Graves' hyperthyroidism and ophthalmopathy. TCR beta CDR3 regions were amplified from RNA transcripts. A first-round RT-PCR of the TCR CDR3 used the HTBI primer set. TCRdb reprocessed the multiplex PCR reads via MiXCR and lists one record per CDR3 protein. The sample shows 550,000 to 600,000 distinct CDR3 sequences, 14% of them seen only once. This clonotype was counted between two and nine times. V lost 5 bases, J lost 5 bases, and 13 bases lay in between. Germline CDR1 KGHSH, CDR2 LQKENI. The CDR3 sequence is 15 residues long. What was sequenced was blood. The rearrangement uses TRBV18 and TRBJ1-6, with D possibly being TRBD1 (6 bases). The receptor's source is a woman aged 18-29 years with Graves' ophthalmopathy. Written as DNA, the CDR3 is TGTGCCAGCTCAAGGTCAGGGGCAGATAATTCACCCCTCCACTTT. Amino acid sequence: CASSRSGADNSPLHF.